This T cell receptor (beta chain) stems from a study of memory CD4+ T cells and cytomegalovirus serostatus. The sort gate was single viable CD3+CD4+CD8-CD45RO+ cells for memory CD4+ T cells. Positive selection with CD4 microbeads enriched total CD4+ T cells. Study observations and caveats: Each of some 67 CMV-associated TCRbeta sequences occurred in one to five individuals. Suggested: most of the CMV-linked TCR signature lies in CD4+ memory cells.

Sequencing used immunoSEQ multiplex PCR; TCRdb keeps in-frame clones, though not all of them. Among 61,000 or so clones listed, around three quarters were seen once. As for this clone: The target antigen is unknown.

V lost 6 bases to trimming and J lost 0 bases, with 9 bases between them. The CDR3 extends over 15 amino acids. Germline V gene sequence: CDR1 SNHLY, CDR2 FYNNEI. V usage is TRBV2 and J usage is TRBJ2-6; tentatively, D is TRBD1 (6 bases). The clonotype originates from an adult in good health and CMV-seronegative. Some clones in this sample may be carry-over from other donors' samples. Sequenced: memory CD4+ T cells from blood. The CDR3 reads CASREDSSGANVLTF. DNA of the CDR3: TGTGCCAGCAGGGAGGACAGCTCTGGGGCCAACGTCCTGACTTTC. Using reference TRBV2 and TRBJ2-6 for the parts outside the CDR3, the full variable domain is EPEVTQTPSHQVTQMGQEVILRCVPISNHLYFYWYRQILGQKVEFLVSFYNNEISEKSEIFDDQFSVERPDGSNFTLKIRSTKLEDSAMYFCASREDSSGANVLTFGAGSRLTVL.